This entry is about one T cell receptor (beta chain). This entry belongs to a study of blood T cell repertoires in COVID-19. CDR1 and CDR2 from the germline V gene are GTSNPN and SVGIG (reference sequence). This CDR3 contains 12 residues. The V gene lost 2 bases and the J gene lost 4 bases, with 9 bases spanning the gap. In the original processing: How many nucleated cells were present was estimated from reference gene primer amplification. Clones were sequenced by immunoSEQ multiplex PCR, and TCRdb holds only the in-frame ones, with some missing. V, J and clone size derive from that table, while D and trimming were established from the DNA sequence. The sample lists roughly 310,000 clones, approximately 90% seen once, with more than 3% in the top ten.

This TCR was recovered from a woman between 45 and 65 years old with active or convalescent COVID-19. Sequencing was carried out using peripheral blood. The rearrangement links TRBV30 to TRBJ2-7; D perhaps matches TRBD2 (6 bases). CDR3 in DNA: TGTGCCTGGAGTACAGGAGGGTACGAGCAGTACTTC. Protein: CAWSTGGYEQYF.